This TCR beta chain was captured by sequencing in a study of response to subunit inactivated influenza vaccine. Study findings and constraints: The authors suggested that every seasonal influenza vaccination recruits few new T cells.

TCRdb called the RT-PCR reads again in MiXCR, with one record for every CDR3 protein. The sample contains about 160,000 distinct CDR3 sequences, 9.5% to 13% of which appear only once. With regard to this clonotype: Its antigen is undetermined.

Trimming left V 2 bases short and J 0 bases short, with 11 bases between. CDR3 size: 16 residues. The germline V gene encodes CDR1 ENHRY and CDR2 SYGVKD. Sequencing used non-naive T cells sorted from PBMCs, obtained about 40 days after vaccination. This chain connects TRBV10-3 to TRBJ1-5, with a weak D call TRBD1 (5 bases). The sequence was collected from a man aged 45-65 years who received an inactivated influenza vaccine. CDR3 loop: CAISERAGNSNQPQHF. The CDR3 nucleotides are TGTGCCATCAGTGAGCGGGCAGGGAATAGCAATCAGCCCCAGCATTTT.